This TCR beta chain emerged from a study of blood T cell repertoires in COVID-19. Method: immunoSEQ multiplex PCR; TCRdb's copy keeps in-frame clones and lacks some. The sample holds approximately 150,000 clones; roughly 82% are singletons and the top ten take roughly 4.4%. Sequencing was carried out using peripheral blood. The receptor was derived from a human donor in a cohort sampled during active COVID-19.

The CDR3 nucleotides read TGTGCCTGGAGGTTCACGGGGCAAGAGACCCAGTACTTC. Protein: CAWRFTGQETQYF. The chain uses TRBV30 and TRBJ2-5; D perhaps matches TRBD2 (5 bases). V was shortened by 3 bases and J by 2 bases, with 10 bases between the two germline ends. Germline CDR1 GTSNPN, CDR2 SVGIG (reference sequence). This CDR3 is 13 amino acids long. The full variable domain, completed using reference TRBV30 and TRBJ2-5, is SQTIHQWPATLVQPVGSPLSLECTVEGTSNPNLYWYRQAAGRGLQLLFYSVGIGQISSEVPQNLSASRPQDRQFILSSKKLLLSDSGFYLCAWRFTGQETQYFGPGTRLLVL.